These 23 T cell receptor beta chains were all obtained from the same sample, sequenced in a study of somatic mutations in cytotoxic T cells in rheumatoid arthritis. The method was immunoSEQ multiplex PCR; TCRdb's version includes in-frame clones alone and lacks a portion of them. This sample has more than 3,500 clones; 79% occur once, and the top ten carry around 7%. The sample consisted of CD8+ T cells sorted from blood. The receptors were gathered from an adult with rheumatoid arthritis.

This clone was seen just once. CDR3 protein: CSARTMEPNQPQHF. In nucleotides, the CDR3 is TGCAGCGCCAGGACTATGGAGCCCAATCAGCCCCAGCATTTT. The rearrangement uses TRBV29-1 and TRBJ1-5; no clear D. The CDR3 length is 14 residues. The germline gives CDR1 SQVTM, CDR2 ANQGSEA. V shed 7 bases and J shed 3 bases, with 16 bases lying between them.

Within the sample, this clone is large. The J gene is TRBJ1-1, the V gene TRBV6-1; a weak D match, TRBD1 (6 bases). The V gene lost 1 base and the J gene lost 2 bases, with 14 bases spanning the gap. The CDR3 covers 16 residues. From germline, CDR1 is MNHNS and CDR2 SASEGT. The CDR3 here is CASSEGQGPGNTEAFF. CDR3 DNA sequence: TGTGCCAGCAGTGAAGGCCAGGGGCCGGGAAACACTGAAGCTTTCTTT.

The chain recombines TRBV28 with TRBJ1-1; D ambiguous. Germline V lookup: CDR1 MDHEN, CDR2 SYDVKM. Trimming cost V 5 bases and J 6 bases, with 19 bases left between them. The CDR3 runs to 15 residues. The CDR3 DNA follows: TGTGCCAGCAGTCCCCTGGAAGGTACCTTAGCTGAAGCTTTCTTT. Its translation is CASSPLEGTLAEAFF. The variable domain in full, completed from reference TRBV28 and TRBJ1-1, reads DVKVTQSSRYLVKRTGEKVFLECVQDMDHENMFWYRQDPGLGLRLIYFSYDVKMKEKGDIPEGYSVSREKKERFSLILESASTNQTSMYLCASSPLEGTLAEAFFGQGTRLTVV.

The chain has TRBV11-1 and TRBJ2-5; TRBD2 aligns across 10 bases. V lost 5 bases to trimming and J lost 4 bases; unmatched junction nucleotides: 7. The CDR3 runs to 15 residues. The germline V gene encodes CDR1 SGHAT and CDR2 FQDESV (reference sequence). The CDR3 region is CASSPNSGGRETQYF. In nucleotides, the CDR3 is TGTGCCAGCAGCCCTAATAGCGGGGGGCGAGAGACCCAGTACTTC. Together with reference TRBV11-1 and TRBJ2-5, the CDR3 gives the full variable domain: EAEVAQSPRYKITEKSQAVAFWCDPISGHATLYWYRQILGQGPELLVQFQDESVVDDSQLPKDRFSAERLKGVDSTLKIQPAELGDSAMYLCASSPNSGGRETQYFGPGTRLLVL.

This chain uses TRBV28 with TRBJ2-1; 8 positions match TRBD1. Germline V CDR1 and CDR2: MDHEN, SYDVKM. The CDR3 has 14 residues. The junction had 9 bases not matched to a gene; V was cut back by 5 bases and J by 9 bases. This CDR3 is CASSLGQGVLEQFF. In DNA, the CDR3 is TGTGCCAGCAGTCTCGGACAGGGCGTCCTTGAGCAGTTCTTC.

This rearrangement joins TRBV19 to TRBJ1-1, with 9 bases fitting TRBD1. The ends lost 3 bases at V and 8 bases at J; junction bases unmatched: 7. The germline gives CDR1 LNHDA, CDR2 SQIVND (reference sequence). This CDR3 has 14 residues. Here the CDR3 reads CASSMGQGIFEAFF. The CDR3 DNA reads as TGTGCCAGTAGTATGGGACAGGGTATTTTCGAAGCTTTCTTT.

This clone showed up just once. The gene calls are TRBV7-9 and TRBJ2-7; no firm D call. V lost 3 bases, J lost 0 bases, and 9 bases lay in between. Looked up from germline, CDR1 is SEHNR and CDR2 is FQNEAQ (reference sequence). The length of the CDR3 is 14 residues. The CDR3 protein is CASSFGPGSYEQYF. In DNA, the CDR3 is TGTGCCAGCAGCTTCGGCCCCGGCTCCTACGAGCAGTACTTC. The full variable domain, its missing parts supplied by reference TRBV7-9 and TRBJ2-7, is DTGVSQNPRHKITKRGQNVTFRCDPISEHNRLYWYRQTLGQGPEFLTYFQNEAQLEKSRLLSDRFSAERPKGSFSTLEIQRTEQGDSAMYLCASSFGPGSYEQYFGPGTRLTVT.

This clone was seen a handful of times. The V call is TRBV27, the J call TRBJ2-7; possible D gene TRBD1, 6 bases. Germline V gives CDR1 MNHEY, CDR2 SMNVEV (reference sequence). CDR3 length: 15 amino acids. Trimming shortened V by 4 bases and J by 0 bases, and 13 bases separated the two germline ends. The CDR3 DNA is TGTGCCAGCAGTTACAGGGTCAAGGGCTCCTACGAGCAGTACTTC. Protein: CASSYRVKGSYEQYF.

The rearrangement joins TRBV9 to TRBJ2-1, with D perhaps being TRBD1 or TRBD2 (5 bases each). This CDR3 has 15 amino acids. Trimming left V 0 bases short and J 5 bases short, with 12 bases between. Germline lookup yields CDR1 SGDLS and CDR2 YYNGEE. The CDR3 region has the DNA TGTGCCAGCAGCGTAGCTTGGGGGTACGACAATGAGCAGTTCTTC. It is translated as CASSVAWGYDNEQFF.

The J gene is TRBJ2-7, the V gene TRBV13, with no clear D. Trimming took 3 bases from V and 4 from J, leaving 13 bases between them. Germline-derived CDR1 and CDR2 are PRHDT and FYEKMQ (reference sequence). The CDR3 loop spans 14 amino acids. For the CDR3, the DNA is TGTGCCAGCAGCTTCTATCGGTGGTCATACGAGCAGTACTTC. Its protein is CASSFYRWSYEQYF.

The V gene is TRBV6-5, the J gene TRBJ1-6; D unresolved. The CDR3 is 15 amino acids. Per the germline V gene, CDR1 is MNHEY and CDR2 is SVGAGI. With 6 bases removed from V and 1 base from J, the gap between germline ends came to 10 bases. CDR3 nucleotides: TGTGCCAGCAGGGACCTACGGTCCTATAATTCACCCCTCCACTTT. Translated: CASRDLRSYNSPLHF.

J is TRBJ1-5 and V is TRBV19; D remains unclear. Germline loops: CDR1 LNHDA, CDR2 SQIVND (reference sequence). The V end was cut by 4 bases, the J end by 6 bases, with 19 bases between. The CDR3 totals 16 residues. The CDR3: CASSKRRAPRPQPQHF. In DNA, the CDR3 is TGTGCCAGTAGTAAAAGACGAGCCCCAAGGCCTCAGCCCCAGCATTTT.

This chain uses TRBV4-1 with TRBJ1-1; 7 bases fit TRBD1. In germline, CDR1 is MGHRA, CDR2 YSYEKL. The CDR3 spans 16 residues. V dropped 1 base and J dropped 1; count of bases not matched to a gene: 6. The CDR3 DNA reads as TGCGCCAGCAGCCAAGTTTCTGGGACAGAGAACACTGAAGCTTTCTTT. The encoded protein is CASSQVSGTENTEAFF.

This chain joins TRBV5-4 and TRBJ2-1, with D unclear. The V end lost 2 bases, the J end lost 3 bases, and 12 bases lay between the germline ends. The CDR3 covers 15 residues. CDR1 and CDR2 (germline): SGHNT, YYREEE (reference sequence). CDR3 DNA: TGTGCCAGCAGCTTCTGGGGATTCCGCTACAATGAGCAGTTCTTC. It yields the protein CASSFWGFRYNEQFF.

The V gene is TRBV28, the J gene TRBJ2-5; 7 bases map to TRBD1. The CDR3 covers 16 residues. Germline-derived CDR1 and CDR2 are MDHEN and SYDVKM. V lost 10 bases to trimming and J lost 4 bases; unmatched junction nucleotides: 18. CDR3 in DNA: TGTGCCACCACACACAGACAGGGACGGGTCGGAGAGACCCAGTACTTC. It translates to CATTHRQGRVGETQYF.

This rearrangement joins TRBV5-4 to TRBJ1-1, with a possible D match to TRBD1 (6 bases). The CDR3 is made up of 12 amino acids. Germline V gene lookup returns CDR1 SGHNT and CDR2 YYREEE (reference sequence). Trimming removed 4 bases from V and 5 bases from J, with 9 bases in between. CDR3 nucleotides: TGTGCCAGCAGCCCAGGGGAAACTGAAGCTTTCTTT. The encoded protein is CASSPGETEAFF.

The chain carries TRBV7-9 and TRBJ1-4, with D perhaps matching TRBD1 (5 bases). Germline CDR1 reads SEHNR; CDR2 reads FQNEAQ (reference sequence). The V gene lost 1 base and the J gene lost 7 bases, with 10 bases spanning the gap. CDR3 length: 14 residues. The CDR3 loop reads CASSLGGGVEKLFF. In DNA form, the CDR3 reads TGTGCCAGCAGCTTAGGAGGAGGGGTTGAAAAACTGTTTTTT.

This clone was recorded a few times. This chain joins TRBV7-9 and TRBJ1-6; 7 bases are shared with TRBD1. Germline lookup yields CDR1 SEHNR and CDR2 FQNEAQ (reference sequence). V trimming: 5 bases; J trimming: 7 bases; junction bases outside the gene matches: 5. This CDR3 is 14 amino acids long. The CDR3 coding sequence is TGTGCCAGCAGCGACGACAGGGAGAATTCACCCCTCCACTTT. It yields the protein CASSDDRENSPLHF.

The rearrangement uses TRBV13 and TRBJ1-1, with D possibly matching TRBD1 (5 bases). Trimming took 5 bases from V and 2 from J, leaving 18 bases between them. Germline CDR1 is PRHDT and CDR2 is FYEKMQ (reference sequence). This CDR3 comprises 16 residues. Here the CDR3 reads CASSVRGSGLNTEAFF. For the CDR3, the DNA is TGTGCCAGCAGCGTACGAGGGTCGGGGCTTAACACTGAAGCTTTCTTT. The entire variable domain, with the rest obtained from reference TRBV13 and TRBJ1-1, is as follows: AAGVIQSPRHLIKEKRETATLKCYPIPRHDTVYWYQQGPGQDPQFLISFYEKMQSDKGSIPDRFSAQQFSDYHSELNMSSLELGDSALYFCASSVRGSGLNTEAFFGQGTRLTVV.

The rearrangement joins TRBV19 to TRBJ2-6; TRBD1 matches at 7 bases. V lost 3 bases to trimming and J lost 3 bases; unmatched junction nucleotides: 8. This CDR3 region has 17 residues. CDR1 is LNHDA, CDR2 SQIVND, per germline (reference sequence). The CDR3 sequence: CASSIGQGVIGANVLTF. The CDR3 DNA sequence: TGTGCCAGTAGTATCGGTCAGGGGGTGATTGGGGCCAACGTCCTGACTTTC.

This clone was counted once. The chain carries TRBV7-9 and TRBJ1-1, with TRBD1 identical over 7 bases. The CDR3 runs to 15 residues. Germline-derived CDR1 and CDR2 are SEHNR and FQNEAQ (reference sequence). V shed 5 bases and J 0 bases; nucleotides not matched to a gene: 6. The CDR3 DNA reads TGTGCCAGCAGCGTGGCCGGGACAGTGAACACTGAAGCTTTCTTT. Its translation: CASSVAGTVNTEAFF.

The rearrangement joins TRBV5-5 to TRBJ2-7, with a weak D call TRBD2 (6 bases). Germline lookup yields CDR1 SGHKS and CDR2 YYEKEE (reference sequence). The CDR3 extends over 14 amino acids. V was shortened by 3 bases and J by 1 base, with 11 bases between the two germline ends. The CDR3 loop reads CASSWGDGSYEQYF. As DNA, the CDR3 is TGTGCCAGCAGCTGGGGGGACGGATCCTACGAGCAGTACTTC.

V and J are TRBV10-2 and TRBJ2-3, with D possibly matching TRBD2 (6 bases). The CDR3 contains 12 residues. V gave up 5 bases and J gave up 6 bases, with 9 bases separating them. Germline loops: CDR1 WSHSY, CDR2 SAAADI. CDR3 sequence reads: CASSWGVDTQYF. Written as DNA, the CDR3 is TGCGCCAGCAGTTGGGGGGTCGATACGCAGTATTTT.